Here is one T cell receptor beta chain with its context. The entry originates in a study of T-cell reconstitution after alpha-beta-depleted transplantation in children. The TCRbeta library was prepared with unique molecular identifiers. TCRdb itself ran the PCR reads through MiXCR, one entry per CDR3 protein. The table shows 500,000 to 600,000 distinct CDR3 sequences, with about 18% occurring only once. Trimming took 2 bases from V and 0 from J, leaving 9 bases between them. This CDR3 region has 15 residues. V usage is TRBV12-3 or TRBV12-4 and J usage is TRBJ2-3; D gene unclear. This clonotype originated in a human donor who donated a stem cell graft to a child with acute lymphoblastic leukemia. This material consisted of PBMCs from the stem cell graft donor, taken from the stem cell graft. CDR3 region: CASSLNYRSTDTQYF. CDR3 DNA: TGTGCCAGCAGTTTAAACTACCGCAGCACAGATACGCAGTATTTT.